This T cell receptor (beta chain) is from a study of T-cell reconstitution after alpha-beta-depleted transplantation in children. Comments on this clonotype: The final CDR3 position lacks the conserved phenylalanine or tryptophan, pointing to a likely read error.

Preparation of the TCRbeta library involved a method that used unique molecular identifiers. TCRdb reprocessed the PCR reads with MiXCR, giving one entry per CDR3 protein. The table shows 300,000 to 400,000 distinct CDR3 sequences, with about an eighth occurring only once. Trimming stripped 3 bases from V and 10 bases from J, with 14 bases between. The germline CDR1 and CDR2 sequences are SGHRS and YFSETQ. This CDR3 has 14 amino acids. Sample: PBMCs, taken from the stem cell graft. The chain has TRBV5-1 and TRBJ1-6; D perhaps matches TRBD1 (5 bases). The origin of this receptor is a human donor who donated a stem cell graft to a child with Fanconi anemia. The CDR3 DNA reads TGCGCCAGCAGCTCCCAGGGTTTGGACTCACCCCTCCACTGT. Amino acids: CASSSQGLDSPLHC.